These T cell receptor beta chains were read from a single sample in a study of cytomegalovirus exposure and HLA in healthy donors. The method was immunoSEQ multiplex PCR; TCRdb's version includes in-frame clones alone and lacks a portion of them. In total, the table holds just over 150,000 clones. Sequenced input: PBMCs. These receptors came from an older woman in good health and CMV-seronegative. Both conserved end residues are trimmed from each CDR3. Fields, in order: V gene, CDR3 protein.

TRBV19 ASSSPDRDGDNEQF
TRBV10-1 ASSGTGEAKNIQY
TRBV5-6 ASSPGLAGSEQY
TRBV20-1 SAKEAGELF
TRBV7-2 ASSLWTRGQGMYNSPLH
TRBV4-1 ASSRAGRETQY
TRBV5-1 ASSFRAWETQY
TRBV9 ASSELLGARSGELF
TRBV11-2 ASRLAGGAGANVLT
TRBV27 ASSLARTSGRAEQF
TRBV6-4 ASSDSRTGYGYT
TRBV12-5 ASGSPAGGRVNTEAF
TRBV7-9 ASSLGQGHTEAF
TRBV7-9 ASSPWDRGIDGYT
TRBV5-1 ASSQPDREPFLSYEQY
TRBV30 AWSYGRGNTEAF
TRBV7-2 ASSLGGATNTEAF
TRBV27 ASSLSPGTGPYEQY
TRBV20-1 SAADRKLF
TRBV5-1 AGSEGTGLRSYNSPLH
TRBV5-4 ASSSRTSLTDTQY
TRBV19 ASSPRREGLDTQY
TRBV2 ASSLYSGNTIY
TRBV11-1 ASSARGRNTEAF
TRBV18 ASSPLMSSYEQY
TRBV30 AWRMIPGTGELF
TRBV2 ASIRGGRTDTQY
TRBV5-8 ASSLAGQGRFETQY
TRBV10-3 AISEDREPQDEQF
TRBV18 ASSPLDREGEAF
TRBV27 ASSFVKDTDEQY
TRBV5-4 ASGKDRANYGYT
TRBV18 ASSPLDWITDTQY
TRBV2 ASRDRGGRNEQF
TRBV6-1 ASSEAGAGLNYGYT
TRBV6-5 ASRGPNQPQH
TRBV5-1 ASLGQGNTGELF
TRBV7-9 ASGPQQGNYGYT
TRBV6-5 ASSAGGAGANVLT
TRBV5-4 ASSLQGGDGYT
TRBV5-1 ASSLEWQNTGELF
TRBV7-9 ASSLGRAYGYT
TRBV7-8 ASSFGLAAYNEQF
TRBV19 ASSIGLGAGTEAF
TRBV19 ASTGRKNTEAF
TRBV27 ASSLQGVPYSNQPQH
TRBV19 ASSIGGQHTEAF
TRBV7-2 ASSSGQGQPGELF
TRBV10-1 ASSGAKDRKETQY
TRBV7-2 ASSFDRAGGKETQY
TRBV6-1 ASSGGLLSNQPQH
TRBV7-8 ASSRTQTGVNSPLH
TRBV19 ASSARTSGTDTQY
TRBV2 ASSPENPGELF
TRBV11-3 ASSPRGLADETQY
TRBV20-1 SARDRGEQF
TRBV7-3 ASRGEGNTEAF
TRBV27 ASSFTSGDQETQY